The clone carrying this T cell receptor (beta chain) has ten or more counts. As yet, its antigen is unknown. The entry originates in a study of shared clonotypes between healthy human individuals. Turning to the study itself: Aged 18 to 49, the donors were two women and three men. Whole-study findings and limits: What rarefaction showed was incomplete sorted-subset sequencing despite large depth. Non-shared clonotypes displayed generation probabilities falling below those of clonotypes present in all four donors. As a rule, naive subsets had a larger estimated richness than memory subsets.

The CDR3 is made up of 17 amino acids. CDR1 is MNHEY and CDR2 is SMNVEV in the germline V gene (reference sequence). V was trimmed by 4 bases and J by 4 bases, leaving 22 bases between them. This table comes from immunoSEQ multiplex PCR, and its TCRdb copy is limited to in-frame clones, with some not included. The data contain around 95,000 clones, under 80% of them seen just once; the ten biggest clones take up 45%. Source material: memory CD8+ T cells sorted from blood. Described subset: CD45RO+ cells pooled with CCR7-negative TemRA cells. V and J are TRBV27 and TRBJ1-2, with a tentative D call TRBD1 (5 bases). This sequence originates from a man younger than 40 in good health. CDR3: CASSSYSGTAESYGYTF. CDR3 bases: TGTGCCAGCAGTTCCTACTCCGGGACTGCAGAAAGCTATGGCTACACCTTC.